This T cell receptor (beta chain) was sequenced for a study of identical twins. TCRdb re-called the 5' RACE reads through MiXCR, storing one row per CDR3 protein. The sample has 400,000 to 550,000 distinct CDR3 sequences; 20% to 25% are singletons. Germline assignment: CDR1 SGHRS and CDR2 YFSETQ. The CDR3 totals 15 residues. V trimming: 0 bases; J trimming: 6 bases; junction bases outside the gene matches: 6. The sample holds a few counts of this clonotype. These same data were also listed under a study on T cells expressing NK-cell markers. That source reports: Most of the eight sequenced donors tested HCMV-seropositive; one tested seronegative. About six donors showed dominant NKG2C+ clonotypes comprising about 1.0-7.0% of their CD8+ T cells.

Input material: CD4+ T cells sorted from blood. This rearrangement joins TRBV5-1 to TRBJ2-1; 7 positions agree with TRBD2. The clonotype was recovered from a woman aged 18-35 years in good health. CDR3 in DNA: TGCGCCAGCAGCTTGGGTCTAGCGGCTCTCAATGAGCAGTTCTTC. Protein sequence: CASSLGLAALNEQFF.